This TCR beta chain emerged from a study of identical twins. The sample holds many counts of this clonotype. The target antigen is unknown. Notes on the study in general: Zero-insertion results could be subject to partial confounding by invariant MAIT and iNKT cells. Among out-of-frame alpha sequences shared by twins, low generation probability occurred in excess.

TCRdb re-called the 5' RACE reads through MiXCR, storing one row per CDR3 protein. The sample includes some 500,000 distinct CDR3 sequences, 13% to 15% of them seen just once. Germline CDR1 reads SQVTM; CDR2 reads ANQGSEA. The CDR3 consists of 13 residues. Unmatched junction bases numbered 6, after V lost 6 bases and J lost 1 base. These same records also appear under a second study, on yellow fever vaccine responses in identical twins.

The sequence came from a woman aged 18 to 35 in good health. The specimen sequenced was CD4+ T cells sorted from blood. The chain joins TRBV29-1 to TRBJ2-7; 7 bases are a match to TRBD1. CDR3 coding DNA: TGCAGCGTAAGACAGGGAACGTCCTACGAGCAGTACTTC. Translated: CSVRQGTSYEQYF.